This entry features one T cell receptor beta chain sequence. Its specificity is unknown. Libraries were prepared by immunoSEQ multiplex PCR; TCRdb keeps only in-frame clonotypes and omits some of them. Of over 90,000 clones in the sample, roughly 88% were seen once. This CDR3 region has 17 residues. Trimming removed 4 bases at V and 2 bases at J, with 21 bases between. The germline V gene encodes CDR1 SGHTS and CDR2 YDEGEE. This sample is drawn from a study of identifying expanded T cells in peripheral blood. Study conclusions and caveats: Across healthy donors, higher total template counts meant significantly greater approximately two-week count variance.

The sequence came from a person aged 18-70 years in good health. The rearrangement links TRBV5-8 to TRBJ1-2; no reliable D call. Sequenced material: blood. The CDR3 region has the DNA TGTGCCAGCAGCCGACGGAATAGGGCGGACCAGAACTATGGCTACACCTTC. This translates into CASSRRNRADQNYGYTF.